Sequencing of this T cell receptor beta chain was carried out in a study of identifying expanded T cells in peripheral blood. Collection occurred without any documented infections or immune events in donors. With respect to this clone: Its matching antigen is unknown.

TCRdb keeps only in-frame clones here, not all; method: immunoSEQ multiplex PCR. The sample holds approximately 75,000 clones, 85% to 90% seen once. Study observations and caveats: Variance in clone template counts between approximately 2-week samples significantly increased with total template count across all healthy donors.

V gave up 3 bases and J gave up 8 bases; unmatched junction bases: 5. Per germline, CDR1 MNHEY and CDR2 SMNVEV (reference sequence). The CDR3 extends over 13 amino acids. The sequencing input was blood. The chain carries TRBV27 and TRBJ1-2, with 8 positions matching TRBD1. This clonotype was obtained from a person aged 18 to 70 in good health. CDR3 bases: TGTGCCAGCAGTTTTCCAGGGGGCGGGGGCTACACCTTC. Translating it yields CASSFPGGGGYTF.